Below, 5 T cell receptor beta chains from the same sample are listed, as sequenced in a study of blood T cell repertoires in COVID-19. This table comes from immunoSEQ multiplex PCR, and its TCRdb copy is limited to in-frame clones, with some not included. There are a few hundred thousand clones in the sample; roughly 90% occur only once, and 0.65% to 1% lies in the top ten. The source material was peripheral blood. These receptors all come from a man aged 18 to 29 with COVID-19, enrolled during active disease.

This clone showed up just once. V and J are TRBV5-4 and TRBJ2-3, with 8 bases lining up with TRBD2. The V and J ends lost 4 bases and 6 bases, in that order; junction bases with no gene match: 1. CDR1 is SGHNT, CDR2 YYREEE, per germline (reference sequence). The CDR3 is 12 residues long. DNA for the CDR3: TGTGCCAGCAGCCGGGAGGGCGATACGCAGTATTTT. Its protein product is CASSREGDTQYF. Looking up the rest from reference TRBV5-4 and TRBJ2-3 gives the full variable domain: ETGVTQSPTHLIKTRGQQVTLRCSSQSGHNTVSWYQQALGQGPQFIFQYYREEENGRGNFPPRFSGLQFPNYSSELNVNALELDDSALYLCASSREGDTQYFGPGTRLTVL.

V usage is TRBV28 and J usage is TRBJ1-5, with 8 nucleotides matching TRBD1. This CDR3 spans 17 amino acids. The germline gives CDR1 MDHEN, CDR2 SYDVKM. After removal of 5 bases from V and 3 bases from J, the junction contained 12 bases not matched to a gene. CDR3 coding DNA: TGTGCCAGCAGTCCCTCCGGACAGGGCGACTACAATCAGCCCCAGCATTTT. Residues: CASSPSGQGDYNQPQHF.

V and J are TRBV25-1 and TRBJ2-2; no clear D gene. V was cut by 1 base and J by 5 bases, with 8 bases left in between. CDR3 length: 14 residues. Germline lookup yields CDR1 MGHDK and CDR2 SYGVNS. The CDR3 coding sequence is TGTGCCAGCAGTGAATGGTCCGGTACCGGGGAGCTGTTTTTT. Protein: CASSEWSGTGELFF.

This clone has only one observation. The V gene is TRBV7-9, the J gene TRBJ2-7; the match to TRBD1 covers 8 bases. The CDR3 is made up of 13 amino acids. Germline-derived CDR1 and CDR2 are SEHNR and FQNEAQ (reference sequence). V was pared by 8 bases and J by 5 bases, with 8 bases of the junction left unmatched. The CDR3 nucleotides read TGTGCCAGCGGAGTCGCAGGGGGCCACGAGCAGTACTTC. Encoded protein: CASGVAGGHEQYF.

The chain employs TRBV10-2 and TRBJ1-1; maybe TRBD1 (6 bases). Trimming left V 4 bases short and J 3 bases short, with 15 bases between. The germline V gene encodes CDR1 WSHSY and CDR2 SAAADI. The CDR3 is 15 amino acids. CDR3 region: CASSGEQGYDTEAFF. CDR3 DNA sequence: TGCGCCAGCAGTGGCGAACAGGGATACGACACTGAAGCTTTCTTT.